The 31 T cell receptor beta chains below come from one sample, sequenced in a study of CD8 T cells in Susac syndrome. The RNA input was 0.5 to 1 ug, and it was reverse transcribed with random hexamers. TCRdb re-called the immunoSEQ multiplex PCR reads with MiXCR, one entry per CDR3 protein. The sample lists 110,000 or so distinct CDR3 sequences, more than 85% occurring once. The sample comprised CD4+ T cells from PBMCs. Receptors originate from a human donor with multiple sclerosis.

This sequence joins TRBV4-2 and TRBJ2-5, with 7 bases identical to TRBD2. The CDR3 runs 15 residues. Germline CDR1 LGHNA, CDR2 YNFKEQ. With V trimmed by 4 bases and J by 0 bases, 5 bases remained unmatched. Here the CDR3 reads CASSLSGTHQETQYF. The CDR3 DNA sequence: TGTGCCAGCAGCCTAAGCGGGACTCACCAAGAGACCCAGTACTTC.

The rearrangement links TRBV29-1 to TRBJ1-1, with 8 bases aligning to TRBD1. Germline trimming cut 7 bases from V and 2 bases from J; bases unmatched to any gene: 6. CDR3 length equals 13 residues. Germline CDR1 reads SQVTM; CDR2 reads ANQGSEA. Here the CDR3 reads CSDQGAPNTEAFF. Written as DNA, the CDR3 is TGCAGCGATCAGGGGGCCCCTAACACTGAAGCTTTCTTT.

The V gene is TRBV19, the J gene TRBJ2-7; D remains unclear. V shed 1 base and J shed 6 bases, with 10 bases lying between them. Germline V gives CDR1 LNHDA, CDR2 SQIVND (reference sequence). The CDR3 runs to 13 residues. This CDR3 is CASSIVVESEQYF. DNA of the CDR3: TGTGCCAGTAGTATAGTGGTGGAGTCCGAGCAGTACTTC.

The V and J genes are TRBV27 and TRBJ2-1, with D unresolved. The CDR3 has 15 residues. From germline, CDR1 is MNHEY and CDR2 SMNVEV (reference sequence). The V gene lost 5 bases and the J gene lost 0 bases, with 11 bases spanning the gap. CDR3 sequence reads: CASSPPPSSYNEQFF. CDR3 DNA sequence: TGTGCCAGCAGTCCGCCGCCGAGCTCCTACAATGAGCAGTTCTTC.

The chain carries TRBV12-3 or TRBV12-4 and TRBJ2-6; the D is unclear. With 5 bases removed from V and 1 base from J, the gap between germline ends came to 12 bases. The CDR3 covers 16 residues. The CDR3 spells CASSPGFSSGANVLTF. CDR3 DNA sequence: TGTGCCAGCAGTCCCGGGTTCTCTTCTGGGGCCAACGTCCTGACTTTC.

The gene calls are TRBV20-1 and TRBJ1-1, with 8 positions matching TRBD1. The CDR3 is 17 amino acids. The V gene's germline CDR1 is DFQATT and CDR2 SNEGSKA (reference sequence). J was trimmed by 10 bases and V by 6 bases; bases with no gene match: 25. CDR3 sequence: CSATPATSGQGGVIAFF. DNA for the CDR3: TGCAGTGCCACCCCGGCGACCTCAGGACAGGGCGGGGTGATAGCTTTCTTT.

V usage is TRBV6-2 or TRBV6-3 and J usage is TRBJ1-4; D ambiguous. V lost 1 base and J lost 8, with 14 bases in between. This CDR3 region has 15 residues. Per germline, CDR1 MNHEY and CDR2 SVGEGT. The CDR3 reads CASSYWGGEREKLFF. Written as DNA, the CDR3 is TGTGCCAGCAGTTACTGGGGAGGAGAGAGGGAAAAACTGTTTTTT.

The chain carries TRBV6-1 and TRBJ1-6; 8 positions match TRBD1. This CDR3 spans 16 amino acids. The junction had 16 bases not matched to a gene; V was cut back by 8 bases and J by 10 bases. Germline V lookup: CDR1 MNHNS, CDR2 SASEGT. CDR3 amino acids: CASSRTQGARESPLHF. The CDR3, as DNA: TGTGCCAGCTCTAGAACCCAGGGGGCGAGGGAATCACCCCTCCACTTT.

V is TRBV18 and J is TRBJ1-2; TRBD1 matches at 8 bases. The V segment lost 3 bases and the J segment 6 bases; nucleotides outside the gene matches: 3. CDR1 KGHSH and CDR2 LQKENI come from the germline V gene. CDR3 size: 13 residues. This CDR3 is CASSPAGGHGYTF. The CDR3, as DNA: TGTGCCAGCTCACCGGCAGGGGGCCATGGCTACACCTTC.

This clonotype was seen just once. The chain has TRBV12-3 or TRBV12-4 and TRBJ1-5, with D possibly matching TRBD1 (5 bases). Trimming took 0 bases from V and 1 from J, leaving 7 bases between them. The CDR3 extends over 15 amino acids. CDR3: CASSLARGSNQPQHF. CDR3 bases: TGTGCCAGCAGTTTAGCGCGGGGCAGCAATCAGCCCCAGCATTTT.

V usage is TRBV9 and J usage is TRBJ1-1; possible D gene TRBD1, 6 bases. The CDR3 extends over 15 amino acids. With 3 bases removed from V and 4 bases from J, the gap between germline ends came to 16 bases. The germline V gene encodes CDR1 SGDLS and CDR2 YYNGEE. This chain's CDR3 is CASSDRDTASTEAFF. The CDR3 coding sequence is TGTGCCAGCAGCGACCGGGACACCGCCAGCACTGAAGCTTTCTTT.

The chain has TRBV7-9 and TRBJ1-5; 9 bases agree with TRBD1. CDR3 length equals 16 residues. Germline trimming cut 1 base from V and 4 bases from J; bases unmatched to any gene: 5. From germline, CDR1 is SEHNR and CDR2 FQNEAQ (reference sequence). CDR3 residues: CASSLEVGTGNQPQHF. The CDR3 DNA reads TGTGCCAGCAGCTTAGAGGTAGGGACAGGGAATCAGCCCCAGCATTTT.

The chain has TRBV12-3 or TRBV12-4 and TRBJ1-1; 9 bases map to TRBD1. V lost 1 base, J lost 0 bases, and 3 bases stayed unmatched. The CDR3 covers 16 residues. Here the CDR3 DNA reads TGTGCCAGCAGTTTAGGGGACAGGGTAATGAACACTGAAGCTTTCTTT. This encodes CASSLGDRVMNTEAFF.

The chain joins TRBV3-1 to TRBJ2-3, with D uncertain. V was trimmed by 3 bases and J by 5 bases, leaving 6 bases between them. This CDR3 region has 12 residues. Germline values: CDR1 LGHDT, CDR2 YNNKEL (reference sequence). CDR3 amino acids: CASSHYGDTQYF. For the CDR3, the DNA is TGTGCCAGCAGCCACTACGGAGATACGCAGTATTTT.

The V call is TRBV7-2, the J call TRBJ2-5; the D gene could be TRBD1 or TRBD2 (5 bases each). V lost 5 bases, J lost 7 bases, and 20 bases lay in between. The CDR3 extends over 15 amino acids. Germline CDR1 is SGHTA and CDR2 is FQGNSA. CDR3 sequence reads: CASSPGGLGVRTQYF. In DNA form, the CDR3 reads TGTGCCAGCAGCCCAGGAGGTCTGGGGGTAAGGACCCAGTACTTC.

This chain joins TRBV12-3 or TRBV12-4 and TRBJ2-1; D possibly corresponds to TRBD1 (5 bases). This CDR3 comprises 13 residues. Trimming left V 5 bases short and J 8 bases short, with 13 bases between. The CDR3, as DNA: TGTGCCAGCAGTCCCGGACAACGCGATGAGCAGTTCTTC. Its translation is CASSPGQRDEQFF.

The chain has TRBV29-1 and TRBJ1-1; TRBD1 might be the D (6 bases). V lost 3 bases and J 11 bases, leaving 16 bases between the germline ends. The CDR3 loop spans 12 amino acids. CDR1 is SQVTM and CDR2 is ANQGSEA in the germline V gene. The chain's CDR3 is CSVERGRAGAFF. In DNA, the CDR3 is TGCAGCGTTGAGAGGGGGAGGGCCGGGGCTTTCTTT.

This clonotype has only one observation. The chain combines TRBV30 with TRBJ1-2; the D is unclear. Trimming shortened V by 0 bases and J by 10 bases, and 12 bases separated the two germline ends. Per the germline V gene, CDR1 is GTSNPN and CDR2 is SVGIG (reference sequence). This CDR3 spans 12 amino acids. The CDR3 bases are TGTGCCTGGAGTGTGAGTTTGCTAGACTACACCTTC. It yields the protein CAWSVSLLDYTF.

The CDR3 loop is CAWSDRGIQPQHF. The CDR3 nucleotides read TGTGCCTGGAGTGACAGGGGAATTCAGCCCCAGCATTTT. The rearrangement uses TRBV30 and TRBJ1-5, with 7 bases aligning to TRBD1. V shed 1 base and J 6 bases; nucleotides not matched to a gene: 3. Per germline, CDR1 GTSNPN and CDR2 SVGIG (reference sequence). This CDR3 is built from 13 residues.

This chain uses TRBV3-1 with TRBJ1-3, with unresolved D. Looked up from germline, CDR1 is LGHDT and CDR2 is YNNKEL (reference sequence). The V and J ends lost 5 bases and 7 bases respectively, with 18 bases between them. This CDR3 comprises 15 residues. The DNA of the CDR3 is TGTGCCAGCAGCATGCGGGAGAGGGAGTGGAACACCATATATTTT. Its translation is CASSMREREWNTIYF.

The V and J genes are TRBV7-9 and TRBJ1-2; perhaps TRBD1 as D (6 bases). CDR1 and CDR2 (germline): SEHNR, FQNEAQ (reference sequence). Trimming cost V 8 bases and J 4 bases, with 23 bases left between them. This CDR3 comprises 16 residues. This chain's CDR3 is CASGQGGQLLTYGYTF. The DNA of the CDR3 is TGTGCCAGCGGCCAAGGGGGACAACTACTGACCTATGGCTACACCTTC.

V gene TRBV27 combines with J gene TRBJ1-1, with D hard to call. The CDR3 is 15 amino acids. V lost 1 base and J lost 4, with 13 bases in between. Germline CDR1 reads MNHEY; CDR2 reads SMNVEV (reference sequence). In DNA form, the CDR3 reads TGTGCCAGCAGTTTATTGTCAGGAACGTTCACTGAAGCTTTCTTT. Its translation is CASSLLSGTFTEAFF.

V is TRBV6-1 and J is TRBJ2-7; D might be TRBD1 or TRBD2, each matching 5 bases. There are 14 residues in the CDR3. The germline V gene encodes CDR1 MNHNS and CDR2 SASEGT. V dropped 8 bases and J dropped 2 bases, with 16 bases sitting between them. CDR3 DNA sequence: TGTGCCAGCGTTGGGGGACGGGTCACCTACGAGCAGTACTTC. Its protein product is CASVGGRVTYEQYF.

J is TRBJ1-1 and V is TRBV5-4, with a tentative D call TRBD1 (6 bases). The V end lost 6 bases, the J end lost 7 bases, and 31 bases lay between the germline ends. This CDR3 region has 18 residues. Germline V gives CDR1 SGHNT, CDR2 YYREEE (reference sequence). CDR3 DNA: TGTGCCAGCACCGACCCTTGGGCTCAGGGGAATTCGGAAGGTGAAGCTTTCTTT. Its protein product is CASTDPWAQGNSEGEAFF. Using reference TRBV5-4 and TRBJ1-1 for the parts outside the CDR3, the full variable domain is ETGVTQSPTHLIKTRGQQVTLRCSSQSGHNTVSWYQQALGQGPQFIFQYYREEENGRGNFPPRFSGLQFPNYSSELNVNALELDDSALYLCASTDPWAQGNSEGEAFFGQGTRLTVV.

This CDR3 reads CASSSPWTGTNYGYTF. CDR3 DNA sequence: TGTGCCAGCAGTTCCCCTTGGACAGGGACCAACTATGGCTACACCTTC. V and J are TRBV6-5 and TRBJ1-2, with 8 bases aligning to TRBD1. The CDR3 loop spans 16 amino acids. CDR1 and CDR2 (germline): MNHEY, SVGAGI. The junction had 9 bases not matched to a gene; V was cut back by 4 bases and J by 2 bases.

The rearrangement joins TRBV21-1 to TRBJ1-2; TRBD1, the table's D call, was not compared with the DNA. TRBV21-1 is termed a pseudogene. The CDR3 extends over 15 amino acids. The CDR3 nucleotides read TGTGCCAGCAGCGGGATAACAGGGGGCCCCTATGGCTACACCTTC. Translating it yields CASSGITGGPYGYTF.

The chain recombines TRBV5-6 with TRBJ1-4; 7 nucleotides match TRBD1. The CDR3 extends over 16 amino acids. From germline, CDR1 is SGHDT and CDR2 YYEEEE. With V trimmed by 2 bases and J by 6 bases, 10 bases remained unmatched. In DNA form, the CDR3 reads TGTGCCAGCAGCTTTAGGGACAGCAGACCAGATGAAAAACTGTTTTTT. Protein product: CASSFRDSRPDEKLFF. Using reference TRBV5-6 and TRBJ1-4 for the parts outside the CDR3, the full variable domain is DAGVTQSPTHLIKTRGQQVTLRCSPKSGHDTVSWYQQALGQGPQFIFQYYEEEERQRGNFPDRFSGHQFPNYSSELNVNALLLGDSALYLCASSFRDSRPDEKLFFGSGTQLSVL.

This chain uses TRBV20-1 with TRBJ1-1; 8 nucleotides align to TRBD1. J lost 7 bases, V lost 0 bases, and 4 bases had no gene match. Germline V lookup: CDR1 DFQATT, CDR2 SNEGSKA (reference sequence). This CDR3 is 13 amino acids long. The CDR3 is CSARDLGTGEAFF. For the CDR3, the DNA is TGCAGTGCTAGAGATTTGGGGACAGGTGAAGCTTTCTTT.

This sequence joins TRBV3-1 and TRBJ2-2; TRBD1 matches 8 bases. Losses at the gene ends were 4 bases for V and 5 bases for J; bases not matched to a gene: 6. Germline lookup yields CDR1 LGHDT and CDR2 YNNKEL (reference sequence). The CDR3 runs to 15 residues. The CDR3 coding sequence is TGTGCCAGCAGCCGACAGGGGACAAAGACCGGGGAGCTGTTTTTT. Its translation is CASSRQGTKTGELFF. The entire variable domain, with the rest obtained from reference TRBV3-1 and TRBJ2-2, is as follows: DTAVSQTPKYLVTQMGNDKSIKCEQNLGHDTMYWYKQDSKKFLKIMFSYNNKELIINETVPNRFSPKSPDKAHLNLHINSLELGDSAVYFCASSRQGTKTGELFFGEGSRLTVL.

V gene TRBV7-9 combines with J gene TRBJ2-6; TRBD1 aligns across 7 bases. The CDR3 contains 19 residues. With 1 base clipped from V and 2 bases from J, the junction kept 11 bases outside the gene matches. CDR1 is SEHNR, CDR2 FQNEAQ, per germline (reference sequence). The CDR3 reads CASSLGFGTVATGANVLTF. DNA of the CDR3: TGTGCCAGCAGCTTAGGGTTCGGGACAGTAGCAACTGGGGCCAACGTCCTGACTTTC.

The chain uses TRBV4-1 and TRBJ1-5, with no clear D. Germline V gives CDR1 MGHRA, CDR2 YSYEKL. Trimming stripped 0 bases from V and 6 bases from J, with 6 bases between. The CDR3 runs to 13 residues. The CDR3 DNA is TGCGCCAGCAGCCAAGATGAGGCTCAGCCCCAGCATTTT. It is translated as CASSQDEAQPQHF.